These 6 T cell receptor beta chains were all obtained from the same sample, sequenced in a study of Ad26.COV2.S vaccination and SARS-CoV-2 variants. The treatment was: some 19 received Ad26.COV2.S at low or high dose, single or two shots; roughly five received placebo; per-sample allocation not given. Day 63 after the first injection of vaccine or placebo was the sampling time. Sequenced by immunoSEQ multiplex PCR; TCRdb stores in-frame clones only, minus some. The sample carries about 350,000 clones, approximately 86% recorded once. Sequencing was performed on peripheral blood, taken in a trial of Ad26.COV2.S vaccine versus placebo. The receptors come from a person between 18 and 60 years old who received the Ad26.COV2.S COVID-19 vaccine or a placebo.

The V and J genes are TRBV7-2 and TRBJ2-3; 10 nucleotides agree with TRBD2. Looked up from germline, CDR1 is SGHTA and CDR2 is FQGNSA. The trim removed 5 bases at V and 8 bases at J, leaving 10 bases unmatched. The CDR3 has 15 residues. The CDR3 loop is CASSLHAAGGRTQYF. The CDR3 nucleotides are TGTGCCAGCAGCCTTCACGCAGCGGGGGGGCGTACGCAGTATTTT. The whole variable domain, filled in from reference TRBV7-2 and TRBJ2-3, reads GAGVSQSPSNKVTEKGKDVELRCDPISGHTALYWYRQSLGQGLEFLIYFQGNSAPDKSGLPSDRFSAERTGGSVSTLTIQRTQQEDSAVYLCASSLHAAGGRTQYFGPGTRLTVL.

This clone was picked up one time. The V and J genes are TRBV7-9 and TRBJ2-3, with 9 bases that match TRBD1. CDR1 is SEHNR, CDR2 FQNEAQ, per germline (reference sequence). V shed 1 base and J 0 bases; nucleotides not matched to a gene: 2. The CDR3 runs 16 residues. The CDR3, as DNA: TGTGCCAGCAGCTTAGAAGGGACAGGGAGCACAGATACGCAGTATTTT. As protein: CASSLEGTGSTDTQYF.

The genes are TRBV7-2 and TRBJ2-3, with a possible D match to TRBD2 (6 bases). V was cut by 5 bases and J by 2 bases, with 17 bases left in between. This CDR3 has 16 amino acids. The germline V gene has CDR1 SGHTA and CDR2 FQGNSA. The CDR3 protein is CASSPPGTRNTDTQYF. The CDR3 DNA sequence: TGTGCCAGCAGCCCGCCGGGGACTCGAAACACAGATACGCAGTATTTT.

V usage is TRBV6-2 or TRBV6-3 and J usage is TRBJ1-2, with 11 bases fitting TRBD1. Germline V gene lookup returns CDR1 MNHEY and CDR2 SVGEGT. J lost 6 bases, V lost 4 bases, and 7 bases had no gene match. The CDR3 consists of 15 residues. CDR3 in amino acids: CASSFTRDRGNGYTF. CDR3 in DNA: TGTGCCAGCAGTTTTACCCGGGACAGGGGGAATGGCTACACCTTC.

The chain recombines TRBV19 with TRBJ2-1; TRBD1 agrees at 7 bases. V trimming: 3 bases; J trimming: 3 bases; junction bases outside the gene matches: 2. Looked up from germline, CDR1 is LNHDA and CDR2 is SQIVND (reference sequence). CDR3 length: 14 amino acids. CDR3 coding DNA: TGTGCCAGTAGTATGGGGGACAGCTACAATGAGCAGTTCTTC. Translating gives CASSMGDSYNEQFF.

The chain couples TRBV5-1 to TRBJ2-2, with D uncertain. Trimming removed 4 bases from V and 0 bases from J, with 13 bases in between. Germline CDR1 and CDR2: SGHRS and YFSETQ. This CDR3 has 16 residues. The CDR3: CASSPVGYPNTGELFF. CDR3 DNA sequence: TGCGCCAGCAGCCCCGTAGGCTACCCGAACACCGGGGAGCTGTTTTTT. Full variable domain (remainder filled in from reference TRBV5-1 and TRBJ2-2): KAGVTQTPRYLIKTRGQQVTLSCSPISGHRSVSWYQQTPGQGLQFLFEYFSETQRNKGNFPGRFSGRQFSNSRSEMNVSTLELGDSALYLCASSPVGYPNTGELFFGEGSRLTVL.